The following is a TCR beta chain sequence with its context. The antigen remains undetermined. CDR1 is MDHEN, CDR2 SYDVKM, per germline. Trimming at V came to 6 bases and at J to 1 base, leaving 8 bases not matched to a gene. The CDR3 covers 15 residues. During the collection period, no donor immune events like infections were recorded. The sample originates from a study of identifying expanded T cells in peripheral blood. General study points: Technical replicates showed roughly 1.2 changed clones; approximately 2 weeks approximately 16; four weeks 19.

Clones were sequenced by immunoSEQ multiplex PCR, and TCRdb holds only the in-frame ones, with some missing. In the table there are about 82,000 clones, around nine tenths of which are singletons. The chain is built from TRBV28 and TRBJ1-1, with TRBD1 matching over 7 bases. Sequencing was done on a sample of blood. The receptor's source is a person aged 18 to 70 in good health. As DNA, the CDR3 is TGTGCCAGCAGGAACAGGGGACCTACGAACACTGAAGCTTTCTTT. It codes for CASRNRGPTNTEAFF.